This T cell receptor (beta chain) was sequenced during a study of human T cells and chemical hapten exposure. The wider study: Patients were mainly female, each with alopecia areata, totalis or universalis. Variability of per-sample TCR yields stemmed mainly from small differences in pooled library volume.

Time point defined: pre-sensitization, week 0. Treatment here: therapeutic diphenylcyclopropenone sensitization with weekly scalp DPC. Patients had alopecia, were aged 18 to 70, and were not pregnant. The CDR3 has 14 residues. CDR1 and CDR2 from the germline V gene are LNHDA and SQIVND (reference sequence). V lost 2 bases and J lost 0, with 8 bases in between. From the RACE reads, TCRdb called clonotypes with MiXCR, one entry per CDR3 protein. The sample lists around 300,000 distinct CDR3 sequences; around 5% were seen once. The TCR sequence derives from a woman aged 18-30 years with alopecia areata. Some clones in this sample may be carry-over from other donors' samples. This sample comprised whole blood, obtained in connection with sensitization to the hapten diphenylcyclopropenone (DPC). The chain carries TRBV19 and TRBJ2-7; D possibly corresponds to TRBD2 (6 bases). The CDR3 DNA reads as TGTGCCAGTAGTATACTCGGGAGCTCCTACGAGCAGTACTTC. It is translated as CASSILGSSYEQYF. Full variable domain (missing parts from reference TRBV19 and TRBJ2-7): DGGITQSPKYLFRKEGQNVTLSCEQNLNHDAMYWYRQDPGQGLRLIYYSQIVNDFQKGDIAEGYSVSREKKESFPLTVTSAQKNPTAFYLCASSILGSSYEQYFGPGTRLTVT.